This T cell receptor beta chain appears in the sequencing data of a study of T cells after posttransplantation cyclophosphamide. Findings and caveats of the study: Skin or GI-infiltrating T cells shared few TRB sequences with blood. Donor-recipient repertoire similarity was low at 1-2 months, rising over year one. After PTCy, TRB diversity resembled that of CNI/methotrexate controls.

Some clones are missing from TCRdb's copy, which holds only in-frame ones; the method was immunoSEQ multiplex PCR. The sample holds about 36,000 clones, approximately 78% seen once. A marrow graft followed busulfan-fludarabine conditioning, with cyclophosphamide on days +3 and +4. This clone came up a few times. Its antigen is as yet unknown. CDR1 is SGHRS and CDR2 is YFSETQ in the germline V gene. The CDR3 contains 15 residues. V gave up 0 bases and J gave up 8 bases; unmatched junction bases: 7. The chain carries TRBV5-1 and TRBJ2-4; the match to TRBD1 covers 8 bases. This specimen consisted of CD4+ T cells sorted from blood, obtained 1903 days after a stem cell transplant with posttransplant cyclophosphamide. This receptor was taken from a female patient in her 40s who received an allogeneic stem cell transplant from a related donor, was CMV-positive, and had no GVHD. Some T cells may originate from the graft donor. CDR3 DNA: TGCGCCAGCAGCTTGGGGCAGGGGGCCGGAGACATTCAGTACTTC. This encodes CASSLGQGAGDIQYF.